This T cell receptor (beta chain) was observed in a study of shared clonotypes between healthy human individuals (TCRdb year 2020). With respect to the entire study: The cohort comprised a couple of women and a few men aged 18 to 49 years. Blood TCR repertoires of roughly five healthy adults were deeply sequenced to estimate repertoire size and the extent of clonotype sharing between individuals. To increase sequencing depth and limit assay-specific biases, different laboratories used diverse techniques to prepare libraries and sequence TCR repertoires. For each donor, CD4 naive and CD4 memory were each run on three plates, CD8 naive on two plates, and CD8 memory on one plate. Leukapheresis yielded between about 0.85 and 10 billion PBMCs per donor. Overall study outcomes, separate from this receptor: The small number of donors limited the genetic and exposure-history diversity represented. When several donors were compared, the shared fraction of clonotypes was around 5% for naive CD4, over 3% for naive CD8, more than 2% for memory CD4, and 0.35% to 0.5% for memory CD8. Sampling was limited to blood, and TCR repertoires in tissue likely differ from TCR repertoires in blood. Compared with non-shared clonotypes, clonotypes shared by all four sorted-subset donors had higher generation probabilities. Larger estimated clonotype richness was generally found for naive subsets than for memory subsets. Even with the large sequencing depth, rarefaction of the sorted-subset datasets indicated that sequencing was incomplete. Pairwise subsampling indicated that sequencing depth was expected to affect the degree of clonotype sharing among donors.

The donors were healthy, HIV-negative adults who had no recently reported acute infections or vaccinations. All donors were Caucasian adults living in Nashville, Tennessee, USA. CD4+ T cells were enriched through magnetic negative selection, after which naive cells were positively selected on CD45RA and the remaining negative fraction served as the memory subset. After blood collection by leukapheresis, PBMCs were isolated using Ficoll-Histopaque density gradient centrifugation and then cryopreserved in the vapor phase of liquid nitrogen. Purity and quantity of every magnetically sorted T cell population were checked by analytical flow cytometry. Genomic DNA was isolated from each sorted fraction and quantified by UV absorbance on a Nanodrop 2000c. Using the deep immunoSEQ assay, TCR CDR3 regions were amplified from genomic DNA by multiplex PCR. Extracted genomic DNA from each cell subset was spread evenly across all wells of several immunoSEQ 96-well plates, with each plate serving as a replicate. For sorted subsets, 150 to 200 ng genomic DNA, equal to about 30,000 T cell genomes, was loaded into each replicate PCR. Purified libraries were measured with a Qubit 3.0 fluorometer, size-checked on a Bioanalyzer 2100, and measured again with the KAPA Library Quantification kit. A separate single-read 150-cycle Illumina NextSeq 550 flow cell was used to sequence each immunoSEQ 96-well plate. In the source study's methods: Because the immunoSEQ output included only junctional sequences and no quality scores, the filtering could not be the same as the filtering used for full-length reads. Sequences were annotated with PyIR, a Python wrapper for IgBLAST v1.9, using IMGT germline references to assign V/J genes and CDR3. Any read was removed if the V/J assignment was weak (E-value above 1e-6), the CDR3 was missing, or the read contained stop codons, out-of-frame junctions, or ambiguous translated residues. V3J clonotypes were defined by identical inferred V gene, J gene, and CDR3 amino acid sequence. Percentage overlap between repertoires was computed as shared unique clonotypes divided by the size of the smaller repertoire. Richness of each repertoire was evaluated using RTK rarefaction, the Chao1 estimator, and Recon v2.1 estimates of unobserved clonotypes. Generation probabilities for all TCRbeta clonotypes obtained by the gDNA method from a handful of donors were computed using OLGA. The clones in this table, taken by TCRdb from immuneACCESS, are in-frame only. Not every clone is retained; where verified, under half of the shortfall comes from an unresolved V gene, and the cause of the rest is unknown. V and J calls and clone size are as listed in that table; D and trimming were resolved from the DNA. In this sample the table shows about a million clones, around three quarters of which occur a single time. 1.5% of the sample is taken by the ten largest.

A note on this clone: Its specific antigen is unknown. One base away there is no much larger clone; base qualities are not given.

V loses 3 bases of germline sequence and J loses 5 bases, and the interval between the two ends is 16 bases. CDR1 is given as KGHSH and CDR2 as LQKENI, both from the germline V gene. Measured from the cysteine to the phenylalanine, the CDR3 is 16 residues long. Only the CDR3 portion is preserved as DNA: 48 bases, with reading frame beginning at the first base. The specimen sequenced was memory CD4+ T cells sorted from blood. The cell subset or site label of this sample denotes: CD45RA-negative fraction. The rearrangement joined TRBV18 to TRBJ1-4; a weak D assignment points to TRBD1 (6 bases agree). This sequence originates from a man in his late teens or twenties in good health. The DNA reads as follows: TGTGCCAGCTCACCGGACATGTTAGGGGGAAATGAAAAACTGTTTTTT. The resulting protein is CASSPDMLGGNEKLFF.